This is a list of T cell receptor beta chains from one sample in a study of vaccination and CD4 T cells after COVID-19. Each CDR3 protein gets one entry after TCRdb re-called the PCR reads with MiXCR. The sample carries thousands of distinct CDR3 sequences, around 23% recorded once. The antigens these receptors bind are not known. The sample taken for sequencing was cultured CD4+ T cells from blood. The receptors here all came from a human donor with COVID-19. The conserved cysteine and the conserved F or W are not part of the CDR3 here. Each record gives: V gene, J gene, CDR3 protein.

v_call: TRBV5-1
j_call: TRBJ1-1
cdr3_aa: ASSLEGQGRNTEAF

v_call: TRBV29-1
j_call: TRBJ1-1
cdr3_aa: SVEGTGSIEAF

v_call: TRBV12-3/TRBV12-4
j_call: TRBJ2-7
cdr3_aa: ASSLRDSNEQY

v_call: TRBV18
j_call: TRBJ1-6
cdr3_aa: ASSPTTGESSPLH

v_call: TRBV11-2
j_call: TRBJ2-7
cdr3_aa: ASSLVTPYEQY

v_call: TRBV20-1
j_call: TRBJ1-1
cdr3_aa: SAREARGIQNTEAF

v_call: TRBV29-1
j_call: TRBJ2-3
cdr3_aa: SVPGQVGDTQY

v_call: TRBV7-8
j_call: TRBJ1-1
cdr3_aa: ASSLVGRANTEAF

v_call: TRBV12-3/TRBV12-4
j_call: TRBJ1-1
cdr3_aa: ASSLGGLGGGTEAF

v_call: TRBV7-2
j_call: TRBJ2-3
cdr3_aa: ASSWTSGGADTQY

v_call: TRBV6-1
j_call: TRBJ2-7
cdr3_aa: ASSEGTGFTYEQY

v_call: TRBV5-1
j_call: TRBJ2-2
cdr3_aa: ASSLVGTNTGELF

v_call: TRBV2
j_call: TRBJ2-2
cdr3_aa: ASSLERTGGTGELF

v_call: TRBV20-1
j_call: TRBJ2-7
cdr3_aa: SAKGRGRSYEQY

v_call: TRBV6-1
j_call: TRBJ1-2
cdr3_aa: ASRRIQDSKAGYT

v_call: TRBV20-1
j_call: TRBJ2-1
cdr3_aa: SATLAGVWNEQF

v_call: TRBV11-2
j_call: TRBJ1-4
cdr3_aa: ASNQGTGFIEKLF

v_call: TRBV5-4
j_call: TRBJ2-3
cdr3_aa: ASSRDSLHEPQY

v_call: TRBV6-2/TRBV6-3
j_call: TRBJ1-2
cdr3_aa: ASSPGGVYGYT

v_call: TRBV6-1
j_call: TRBJ2-4
cdr3_aa: ASNGVGTAMQLAKNIQY

v_call: TRBV30
j_call: TRBJ1-2
cdr3_aa: AWSFGTGSGYT

v_call: TRBV19
j_call: TRBJ1-2
cdr3_aa: ASSPRAGQGQNYGYT

v_call: TRBV29-1
j_call: TRBJ1-5
cdr3_aa: SAAVDRGEKPQH

v_call: TRBV12-3/TRBV12-4
j_call: TRBJ1-3
cdr3_aa: ASSRTGSGNTIY

v_call: TRBV12-3/TRBV12-4
j_call: TRBJ2-5
cdr3_aa: ASTARGRETQY

v_call: TRBV7-8
j_call: TRBJ2-3
cdr3_aa: ASSSGGTGGGTDTQY

v_call: TRBV6-1
j_call: TRBJ2-3
cdr3_aa: ASSAEDRRYTDTQY

v_call: TRBV12-3/TRBV12-4
j_call: TRBJ2-3
cdr3_aa: ASLRGASSTDTQY

v_call: TRBV6-2/TRBV6-3
j_call: TRBJ1-1
cdr3_aa: ASSYLGQATEAF

v_call: TRBV11-3
j_call: TRBJ2-7
cdr3_aa: ASSSTYEQY

v_call: TRBV5-1
j_call: TRBJ2-7
cdr3_aa: ASSEWTGGEQY

v_call: TRBV28
j_call: TRBJ1-4
cdr3_aa: ASSGIVATNEKLF

v_call: TRBV5-1
j_call: TRBJ2-3
cdr3_aa: ASSPLSLAGGPTDTQY

v_call: TRBV2
j_call: TRBJ1-5
cdr3_aa: ASSESMGSNQPRH